The clone carrying this T cell receptor (beta chain) turned up a few times. This specimen comes from a study of immune characterization of retroperitoneal liposarcoma. One entry per CDR3 protein, called by TCRdb with MiXCR from the PCR reads. This table has some 10,000 distinct CDR3 sequences, 26% appearing once. The CDR3 runs to 13 residues. Trimming took off 8 bases at V and 13 bases at J, with 21 bases between the two ends. CDR1 MNHNY and CDR2 SVGAGI come from the germline V gene (reference sequence). The chain joins TRBV6-6 to TRBJ2-4, with D perhaps assigned TRBD1 or TRBD2 (5 bases each). This TCR came from a male donor with retroperitoneal liposarcoma. The sample comprised blood. CDR3 protein: CASGGAPYNEQYF. The DNA for the CDR3 is TGTGCCAGCGGGGGTGCGCCCTACAATGAGCAGTACTTC.